This T cell receptor (beta chain) was recorded in a study of T cells after yellow fever vaccination. Study background: Fractions of limited cellularity were prepared by means of SMART-Seq v4 Ultra Low Input.

General study findings and limits: Repertoires sorted by FACS could include abundant clonotypes that are contaminants from the bulk population. Once the booster was given, most primary-vaccination clones reappeared, at around 95% for CD4 and roughly 90% for CD8.

Making TCR cDNA involved 5'RACE template switching, which added UMIs and a universal primer site. TCRdb called the 5' RACE reads again in MiXCR, with one record for every CDR3 protein. The sample records approximately 300,000 distinct CDR3 sequences, over 10% being singletons. With 6 bases removed from V and 6 bases from J, the gap between germline ends came to 15 bases. The CDR3 contains 14 residues. Germline V lookup: CDR1 ENHRY, CDR2 SYGVKD. In its sample, this clonotype was seen a few times. The antigen is not known. The sequencing used CD4+ T cells sorted from PBMCs, collected 45 days after the yellow fever booster vaccination. This clonotype was sampled from a man between 25 and 39 years old who received the YFV17D yellow fever vaccine. The rearrangement joins TRBV10-3 to TRBJ2-1; D is uncertain. The CDR3 DNA reads TGTGCCATCAGGTCCACAACGTTGAGCAATGAGCAGTTCTTC. Its protein is CAIRSTTLSNEQFF.